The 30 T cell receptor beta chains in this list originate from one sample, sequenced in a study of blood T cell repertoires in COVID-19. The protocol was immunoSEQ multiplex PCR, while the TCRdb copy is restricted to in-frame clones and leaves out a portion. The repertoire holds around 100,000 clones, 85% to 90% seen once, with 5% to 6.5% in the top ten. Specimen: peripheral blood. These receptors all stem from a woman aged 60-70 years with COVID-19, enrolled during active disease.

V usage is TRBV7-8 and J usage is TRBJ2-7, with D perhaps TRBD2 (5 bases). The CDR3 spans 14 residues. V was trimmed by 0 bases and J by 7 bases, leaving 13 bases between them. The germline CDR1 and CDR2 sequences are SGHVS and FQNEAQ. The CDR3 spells CASSLATGDREQYF. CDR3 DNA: TGTGCCAGCAGCTTAGCTACCGGGGATCGGGAGCAGTACTTC.

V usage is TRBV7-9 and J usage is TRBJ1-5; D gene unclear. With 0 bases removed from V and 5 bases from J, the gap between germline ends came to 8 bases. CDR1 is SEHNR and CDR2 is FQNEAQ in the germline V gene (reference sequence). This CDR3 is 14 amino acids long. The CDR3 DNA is TGTGCCAGCAGCTTAGCCGCCGGGGATCAGCCCCAGCATTTT. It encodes CASSLAAGDQPQHF.

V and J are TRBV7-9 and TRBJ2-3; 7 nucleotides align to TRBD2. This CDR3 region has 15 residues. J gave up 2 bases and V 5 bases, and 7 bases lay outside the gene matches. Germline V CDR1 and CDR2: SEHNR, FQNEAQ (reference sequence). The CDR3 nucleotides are TGTGCCAGCAGCGGCTCTAGCGGAACCACAGATACGCAGTATTTT. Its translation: CASSGSSGTTDTQYF.

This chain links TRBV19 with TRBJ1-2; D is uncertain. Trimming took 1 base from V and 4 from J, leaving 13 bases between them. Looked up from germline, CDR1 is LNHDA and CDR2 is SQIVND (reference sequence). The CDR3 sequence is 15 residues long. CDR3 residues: CASSIGPADTYGYTF. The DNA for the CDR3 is TGTGCCAGTAGTATAGGGCCCGCAGACACCTATGGCTACACCTTC.

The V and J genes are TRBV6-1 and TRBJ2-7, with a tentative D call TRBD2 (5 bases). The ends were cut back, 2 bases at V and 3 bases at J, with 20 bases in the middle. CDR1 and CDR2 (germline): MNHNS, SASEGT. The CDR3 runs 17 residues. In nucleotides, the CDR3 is TGTGCCAGCAGTGAATCGCTTGTGATAGAGGGCAGCTACGAGCAGTACTTC. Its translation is CASSESLVIEGSYEQYF.

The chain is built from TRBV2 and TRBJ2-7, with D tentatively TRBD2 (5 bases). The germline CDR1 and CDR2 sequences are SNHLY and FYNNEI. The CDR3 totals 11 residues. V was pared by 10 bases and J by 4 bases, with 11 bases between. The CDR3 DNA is TGTGCCACCAAGGGAGTTTACGAGCAGTACTTC. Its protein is CATKGVYEQYF.

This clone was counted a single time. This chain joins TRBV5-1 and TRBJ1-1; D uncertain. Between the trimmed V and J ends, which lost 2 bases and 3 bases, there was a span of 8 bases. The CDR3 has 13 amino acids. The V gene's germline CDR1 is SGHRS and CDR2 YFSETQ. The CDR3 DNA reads TGCGCCAGCAGCTTCGCGAGGGACACTGAAGCTTTCTTT. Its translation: CASSFARDTEAFF.

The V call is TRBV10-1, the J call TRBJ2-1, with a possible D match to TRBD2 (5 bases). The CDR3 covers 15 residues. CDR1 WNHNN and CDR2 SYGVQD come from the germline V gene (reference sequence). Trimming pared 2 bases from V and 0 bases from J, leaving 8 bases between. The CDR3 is CASSETGSSYNEQFF. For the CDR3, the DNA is TGCGCCAGCAGTGAGACGGGGAGCTCCTACAATGAGCAGTTCTTC.

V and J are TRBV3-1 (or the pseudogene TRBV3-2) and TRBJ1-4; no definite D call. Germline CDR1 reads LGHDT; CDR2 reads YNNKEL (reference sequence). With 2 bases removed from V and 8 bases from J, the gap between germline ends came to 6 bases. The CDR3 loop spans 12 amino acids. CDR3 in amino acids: CASSQREEKLFF. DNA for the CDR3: TGTGCCAGCAGCCAAAGAGAGGAAAAACTGTTTTTT.

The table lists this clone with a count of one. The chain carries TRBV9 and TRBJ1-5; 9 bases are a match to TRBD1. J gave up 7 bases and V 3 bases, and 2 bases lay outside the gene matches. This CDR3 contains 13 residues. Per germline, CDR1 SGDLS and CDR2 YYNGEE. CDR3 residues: CASSGTGEQPQHF. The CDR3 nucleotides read TGTGCCAGCAGCGGGACAGGGGAACAGCCCCAGCATTTT. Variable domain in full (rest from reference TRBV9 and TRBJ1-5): DSGVTQTPKHLITATGQRVTLRCSPRSGDLSVYWYQQSLDQGLQFLIQYYNGEERAKGNILERFSAQQFPDLHSELNLSSLELGDSALYFCASSGTGEQPQHFGDGTRLSIL.

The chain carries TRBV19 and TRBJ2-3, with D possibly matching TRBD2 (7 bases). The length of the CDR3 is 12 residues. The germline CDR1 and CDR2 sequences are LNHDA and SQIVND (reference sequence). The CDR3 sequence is CAAGARTDTQYF. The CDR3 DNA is TGTGCTGCGGGGGCCCGCACAGATACGCAGTATTTT.

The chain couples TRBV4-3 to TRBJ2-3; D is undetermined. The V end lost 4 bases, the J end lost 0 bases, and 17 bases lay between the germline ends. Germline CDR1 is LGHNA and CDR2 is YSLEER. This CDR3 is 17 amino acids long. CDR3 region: CASSRRTMIASTDTQYF. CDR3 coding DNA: TGCGCCAGCAGCCGCCGAACAATGATCGCTAGCACAGATACGCAGTATTTT.

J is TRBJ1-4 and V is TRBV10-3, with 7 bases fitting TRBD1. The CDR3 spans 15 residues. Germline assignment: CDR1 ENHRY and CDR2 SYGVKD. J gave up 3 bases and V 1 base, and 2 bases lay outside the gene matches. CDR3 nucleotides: TGTGCCATCAGTGAGTTCGGGACAGCTAATGAAAAACTGTTTTTT. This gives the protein CAISEFGTANEKLFF.

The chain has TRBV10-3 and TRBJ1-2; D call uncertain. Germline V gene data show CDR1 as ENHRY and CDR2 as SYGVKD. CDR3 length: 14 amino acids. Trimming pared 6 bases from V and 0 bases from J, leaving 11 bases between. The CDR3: CAISPLHTNYGYTF. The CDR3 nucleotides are TGTGCCATCAGCCCGCTCCACACTAACTATGGCTACACCTTC.

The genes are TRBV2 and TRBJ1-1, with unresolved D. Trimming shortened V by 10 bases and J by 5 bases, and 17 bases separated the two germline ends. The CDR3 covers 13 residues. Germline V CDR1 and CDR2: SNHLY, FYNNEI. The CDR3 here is CATPATGWTEAFF. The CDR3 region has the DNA TGTGCCACCCCCGCGACGGGATGGACTGAAGCTTTCTTT.

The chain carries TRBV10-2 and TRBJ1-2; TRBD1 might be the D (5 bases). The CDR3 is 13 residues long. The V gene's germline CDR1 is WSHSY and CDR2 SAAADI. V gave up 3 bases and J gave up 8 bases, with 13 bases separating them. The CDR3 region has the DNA TGCGCCAGCAGTGATGAGTCGGGGGTAGGCTACACCTTC. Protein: CASSDESGVGYTF.

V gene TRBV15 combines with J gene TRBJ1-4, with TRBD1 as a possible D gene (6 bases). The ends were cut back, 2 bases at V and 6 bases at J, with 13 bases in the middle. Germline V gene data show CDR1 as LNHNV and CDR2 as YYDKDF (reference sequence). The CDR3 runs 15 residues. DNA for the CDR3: TGTGCCACCAGCAGAAGCGGACAGTTCGATGAAAAACTGTTTTTT. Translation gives CATSRSGQFDEKLFF. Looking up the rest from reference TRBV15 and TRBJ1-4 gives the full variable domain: DAMVIQNPRYQVTQFGKPVTLSCSQTLNHNVMYWYQQKSSQAPKLLFHYYDKDFNNEADTPDNFQSRRPNTSFCFLDIRSPGLGDTAMYLCATSRSGQFDEKLFFGSGTQLSVL.

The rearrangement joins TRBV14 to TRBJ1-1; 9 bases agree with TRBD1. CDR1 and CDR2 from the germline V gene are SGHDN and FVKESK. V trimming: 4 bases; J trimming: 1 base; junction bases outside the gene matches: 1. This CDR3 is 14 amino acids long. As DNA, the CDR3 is TGTGCCAGCAGCCCGGGACAGGGGAACACTGAAGCTTTCTTT. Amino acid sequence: CASSPGQGNTEAFF.

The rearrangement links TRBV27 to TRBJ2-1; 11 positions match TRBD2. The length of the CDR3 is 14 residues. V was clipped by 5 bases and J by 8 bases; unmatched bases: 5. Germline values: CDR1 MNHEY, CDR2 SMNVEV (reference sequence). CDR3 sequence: CASSTLAGDDEQFF. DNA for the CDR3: TGTGCCAGCAGTACACTAGCGGGGGACGATGAGCAGTTCTTC.

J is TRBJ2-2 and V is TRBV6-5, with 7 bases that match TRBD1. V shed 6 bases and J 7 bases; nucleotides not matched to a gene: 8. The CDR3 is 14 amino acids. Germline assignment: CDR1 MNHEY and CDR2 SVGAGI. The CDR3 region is CASSPRTGDGELFF. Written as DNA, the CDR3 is TGTGCCAGCAGCCCCCGAACAGGGGACGGGGAGCTGTTTTTT.

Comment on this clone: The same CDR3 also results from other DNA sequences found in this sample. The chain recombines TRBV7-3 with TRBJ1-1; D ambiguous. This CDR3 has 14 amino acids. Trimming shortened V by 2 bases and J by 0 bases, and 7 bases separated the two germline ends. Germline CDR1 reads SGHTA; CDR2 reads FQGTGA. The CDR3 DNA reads TGTGCCAGCAGCTTAGGTCAGATGAACACTGAAGCTTTCTTT. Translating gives CASSLGQMNTEAFF.

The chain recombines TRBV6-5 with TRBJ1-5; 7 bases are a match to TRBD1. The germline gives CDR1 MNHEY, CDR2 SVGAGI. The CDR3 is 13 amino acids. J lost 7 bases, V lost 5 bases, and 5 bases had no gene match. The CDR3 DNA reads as TGTGCCAGCAGTCGGGACAGAGGCCAGCCCCAGCATTTT. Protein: CASSRDRGQPQHF.

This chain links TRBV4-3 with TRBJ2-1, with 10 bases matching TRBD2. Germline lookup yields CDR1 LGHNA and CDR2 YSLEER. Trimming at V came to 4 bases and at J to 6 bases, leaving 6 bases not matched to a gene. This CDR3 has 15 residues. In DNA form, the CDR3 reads TGCGCCAGCAGCCCCCGACTAGCGGGTATCAATGAGCAGTTCTTC. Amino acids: CASSPRLAGINEQFF.

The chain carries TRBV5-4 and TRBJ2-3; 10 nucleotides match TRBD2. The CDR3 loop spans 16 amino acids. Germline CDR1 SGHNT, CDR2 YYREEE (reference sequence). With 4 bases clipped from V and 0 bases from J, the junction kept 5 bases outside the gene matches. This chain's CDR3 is CASSGTAGGSTDTQYF. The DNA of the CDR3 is TGTGCCAGCAGCGGGACAGCGGGGGGGAGCACAGATACGCAGTATTTT.

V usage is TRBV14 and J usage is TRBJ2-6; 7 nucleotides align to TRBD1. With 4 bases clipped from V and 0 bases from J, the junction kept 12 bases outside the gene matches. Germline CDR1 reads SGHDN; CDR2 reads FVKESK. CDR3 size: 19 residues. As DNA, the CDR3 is TGTGCCAGCAGCCCCCCACTGGGGACAGCAAGCTCTGGGGCCAACGTCCTGACTTTC. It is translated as CASSPPLGTASSGANVLTF.

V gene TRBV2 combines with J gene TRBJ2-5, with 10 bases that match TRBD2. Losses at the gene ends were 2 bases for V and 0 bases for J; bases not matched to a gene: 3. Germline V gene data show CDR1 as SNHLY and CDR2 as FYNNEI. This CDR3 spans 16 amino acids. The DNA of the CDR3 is TGTGCCAGCAGTGAACGTAGCGGGGGGTACCAAGAGACCCAGTACTTC. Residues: CASSERSGGYQETQYF.

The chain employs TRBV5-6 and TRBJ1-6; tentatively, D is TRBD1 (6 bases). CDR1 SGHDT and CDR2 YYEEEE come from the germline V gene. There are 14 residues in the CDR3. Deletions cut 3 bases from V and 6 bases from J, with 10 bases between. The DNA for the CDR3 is TGTGCCAGCAGCTCGGGACACGGTAATTCACCCCTCCACTTT. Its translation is CASSSGHGNSPLHF.

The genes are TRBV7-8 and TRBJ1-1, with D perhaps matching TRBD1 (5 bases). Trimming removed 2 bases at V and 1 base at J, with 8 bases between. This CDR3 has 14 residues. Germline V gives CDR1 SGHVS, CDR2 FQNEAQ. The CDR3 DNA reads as TGTGCCAGCAGCTTACTCAGGGAGAACACTGAAGCTTTCTTT. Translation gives CASSLLRENTEAFF.

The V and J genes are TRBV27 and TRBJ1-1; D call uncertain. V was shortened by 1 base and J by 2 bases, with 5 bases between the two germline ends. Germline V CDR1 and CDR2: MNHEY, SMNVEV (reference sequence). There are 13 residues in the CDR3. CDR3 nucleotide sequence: TGTGCCAGCAGTTTATTACAAAACACTGAAGCTTTCTTT. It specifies CASSLLQNTEAFF.

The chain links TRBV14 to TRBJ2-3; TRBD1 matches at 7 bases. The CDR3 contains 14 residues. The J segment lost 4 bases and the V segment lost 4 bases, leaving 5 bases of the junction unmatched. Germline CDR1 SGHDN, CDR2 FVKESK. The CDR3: CASSPLTGADTQYF. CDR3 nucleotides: TGTGCCAGCAGCCCTTTAACAGGGGCAGATACGCAGTATTTT.